The rows below give T cell receptor beta chains drawn from one sample of a study of CD8 T cells in Susac syndrome. In TCRdb, the immunoSEQ multiplex PCR reads were re-called with MiXCR into one record per CDR3 protein. The repertoire holds hundreds of thousands of distinct CDR3 sequences, with about 93% as singletons. Material for sequencing was CD4+ T cells from PBMCs. Every receptor here comes from a human donor with multiple sclerosis. Both conserved end residues are part of each CDR3. Fields, in order: V gene, D gene, J gene, clone size, CDR3 protein, CDR3 DNA. The D gene is left open where the match is weak. Part of the rows lack a size; the others show once, few, many or a class for expanded clones.

v_call: TRBV7-9
d_call: TRBD1
j_call: TRBJ1-5
clone_size: NA
cdr3_aa: CASSSGQGQPQHF
cdr3_nt: TGTGCCAGCAGCTCCGGACAGGGCCAGCCCCAGCATTTT

v_call: TRBV12-3/TRBV12-4
d_call: TRBD1
j_call: TRBJ2-7
clone_size: NA
cdr3_aa: CASSRQGFGEQYF
cdr3_nt: TGTGCCAGCAGTCGACAGGGTTTCGGCGAGCAGTACTTC

v_call: TRBV10-3
d_call: NA
j_call: TRBJ2-2
clone_size: NA
cdr3_aa: CAISESGPRELFF
cdr3_nt: TGTGCCATCAGTGAGTCAGGGCCCCGGGAGCTGTTTTTT

v_call: TRBV12-3/TRBV12-4
d_call: NA
j_call: TRBJ2-2
clone_size: NA
cdr3_aa: CASSLDSYGELFF
cdr3_nt: TGTGCCAGCAGTTTAGATTCCTATGGAGAGCTGTTTTTT

v_call: TRBV24-1
d_call: NA
j_call: TRBJ1-1
clone_size: NA
cdr3_aa: CATSDWTVDLSEAAFF
cdr3_nt: TGTGCCACCAGTGATTGGACGGTCGACCTGTCGGAGGCAGCTTTCTTT

v_call: TRBV6-6
d_call: NA
j_call: TRBJ1-1
clone_size: NA
cdr3_aa: CASIKENTEAFF
cdr3_nt: TGTGCCAGCATTAAGGAGAACACTGAAGCTTTCTTT

v_call: TRBV7-9
d_call: NA
j_call: TRBJ2-7
clone_size: NA
cdr3_aa: CASSTRTDNSYEQYF
cdr3_nt: TGTGCCAGCAGCACCCGGACAGACAACTCCTACGAGCAGTACTTC

v_call: TRBV15
d_call: NA
j_call: TRBJ1-3
clone_size: NA
cdr3_aa: CATSRDHQSSGNTIYF
cdr3_nt: TGTGCCACCAGCAGAGATCATCAGAGCTCTGGAAACACCATATATTTT

v_call: TRBV6-5
d_call: NA
j_call: TRBJ1-2
clone_size: few
cdr3_aa: CASSLGTNYGYTF
cdr3_nt: TGTGCCAGCAGTTTAGGGACCAACTATGGCTACACCTTC

v_call: TRBV20-1
d_call: NA
j_call: TRBJ2-1
clone_size: NA
cdr3_aa: CSARDITYNEQFF
cdr3_nt: TGCAGTGCTAGAGATATTACGTACAATGAGCAGTTCTTC

v_call: TRBV5-6
d_call: NA
j_call: TRBJ1-1
clone_size: NA
cdr3_aa: CASRPDRGEAFF
cdr3_nt: TGTGCCAGCAGACCTGACAGAGGCGAAGCTTTCTTT

v_call: TRBV7-9
d_call: NA
j_call: TRBJ1-2
clone_size: NA
cdr3_aa: CASSINNYGYTF
cdr3_nt: TGTGCCAGCAGTATAAATAACTATGGCTACACCTTC

v_call: TRBV6-1
d_call: NA
j_call: TRBJ1-6
clone_size: NA
cdr3_aa: CASSERIRASDSPLHF
cdr3_nt: TGTGCCAGCAGTGAAAGGATCAGGGCCAGCGATTCACCCCTCCACTTT

v_call: TRBV5-6
d_call: NA
j_call: TRBJ1-4
clone_size: once
cdr3_aa: CASSSRGTVEKLFF
cdr3_nt: TGTGCCAGCAGCTCCCGCGGGACCGTAGAAAAACTGTTTTTT

v_call: TRBV7-2
d_call: NA
j_call: TRBJ2-7
clone_size: NA
cdr3_aa: CASSLVADSYEQYF
cdr3_nt: TGTGCCAGCAGCTTAGTGGCAGACTCCTACGAGCAGTACTTC

v_call: TRBV29-1
d_call: NA
j_call: TRBJ2-2
clone_size: NA
cdr3_aa: CSGNKGGTGELFF
cdr3_nt: TGCAGCGGGAACAAGGGGGGCACCGGGGAGCTGTTTTTT

v_call: TRBV29-1
d_call: NA
j_call: TRBJ2-4
clone_size: NA
cdr3_aa: CSVEDTKNIQYF
cdr3_nt: TGCAGCGTTGAAGACACGAAAAACATTCAGTACTTC

v_call: TRBV27
d_call: NA
j_call: TRBJ2-7
clone_size: NA
cdr3_aa: CASMEEPFSYEQYF
cdr3_nt: TGTGCCAGCATGGAGGAACCCTTTTCCTACGAGCAGTACTTC

v_call: TRBV7-9
d_call: NA
j_call: TRBJ1-5
clone_size: NA
cdr3_aa: CASSPDGRRPQHF
cdr3_nt: TGTGCCAGCAGCCCCGACGGGCGCCGGCCCCAGCATTTT

v_call: TRBV5-4
d_call: TRBD1
j_call: TRBJ2-7
clone_size: NA
cdr3_aa: CASSGTGAGYEQYF
cdr3_nt: TGTGCCAGCAGCGGGACAGGGGCAGGCTACGAGCAGTACTTC

v_call: TRBV10-3
d_call: NA
j_call: TRBJ2-3
clone_size: NA
cdr3_aa: CAISRTDTDTQYF
cdr3_nt: TGTGCCATCAGCAGGACAGACACAGATACGCAGTATTTT

v_call: TRBV19
d_call: TRBD1
j_call: TRBJ2-2
clone_size: NA
cdr3_aa: CASSGQGAKQDTGELFF
cdr3_nt: TGTGCCAGTAGTGGACAGGGGGCGAAACAGGACACCGGGGAGCTGTTTTTT

v_call: TRBV20-1
d_call: NA
j_call: TRBJ1-5
clone_size: NA
cdr3_aa: CSARENRQHPQHF
cdr3_nt: TGCAGTGCTAGAGAGAACCGACAGCACCCCCAGCATTTT

v_call: TRBV5-1
d_call: NA
j_call: TRBJ2-7
clone_size: NA
cdr3_aa: CASSLGGSAAEQYF
cdr3_nt: TGCGCCAGCAGCTTGGGGGGCAGTGCTGCGGAGCAGTACTTC

v_call: TRBV2
d_call: NA
j_call: TRBJ2-3
clone_size: once
cdr3_aa: CASSLTRSTDTQYF
cdr3_nt: TGTGCCAGCTCCCTAACCCGAAGCACAGATACGCAGTATTTT

v_call: TRBV7-2
d_call: TRBD2
j_call: TRBJ2-3
clone_size: NA
cdr3_aa: CASSLAGGLSDTQYF
cdr3_nt: TGTGCCAGCAGCTTGGCGGGGGGGCTGTCAGATACGCAGTATTTT

v_call: TRBV2
d_call: NA
j_call: TRBJ1-1
clone_size: NA
cdr3_aa: CASSRGWRLNTEAFF
cdr3_nt: TGTGCCAGCAGTCGCGGTTGGAGATTGAACACTGAAGCTTTCTTT

v_call: TRBV6-1
d_call: NA
j_call: TRBJ2-3
clone_size: NA
cdr3_aa: CASSDLATDTQYF
cdr3_nt: TGTGCCAGCAGTGATCTGGCGACAGATACGCAGTATTTT

v_call: TRBV11-2
d_call: NA
j_call: TRBJ2-2
clone_size: NA
cdr3_aa: CASSMRAGDTGELFF
cdr3_nt: TGTGCCAGCAGTATGAGGGCAGGGGATACCGGGGAGCTGTTTTTT

v_call: TRBV15
d_call: NA
j_call: TRBJ2-3
clone_size: once
cdr3_aa: CATSRDYGDTDTQYF
cdr3_nt: TGTGCCACCAGCAGAGATTACGGTGACACAGATACGCAGTATTTT

v_call: TRBV3-1
d_call: NA
j_call: TRBJ1-5
clone_size: NA
cdr3_aa: CASSQDQVQPQHF
cdr3_nt: TGTGCCAGCAGCCAAGATCAGGTACAGCCCCAGCATTTT

v_call: TRBV10-3
d_call: TRBD2
j_call: TRBJ2-1
clone_size: NA
cdr3_aa: CAISEPGLADYNEQFF
cdr3_nt: TGTGCCATCAGTGAGCCTGGACTAGCGGACTACAATGAGCAGTTCTTC

v_call: TRBV12-3/TRBV12-4
d_call: NA
j_call: TRBJ1-6
clone_size: NA
cdr3_aa: CASMEGTLTNSPLHF
cdr3_nt: TGTGCCAGCATGGAAGGAACCCTAACTAATTCACCCCTCCACTTT

v_call: TRBV18
d_call: TRBD1
j_call: TRBJ2-2
clone_size: NA
cdr3_aa: CASSPPDRGRTGELFF
cdr3_nt: TGTGCCAGCTCACCACCGGACAGGGGTCGAACCGGGGAGCTGTTTTTT

v_call: TRBV19
d_call: NA
j_call: TRBJ1-2
clone_size: NA
cdr3_aa: CASSSRDAGYTF
cdr3_nt: TGTGCCAGTAGCTCACGGGACGCTGGCTACACCTTC

v_call: TRBV12-3/TRBV12-4
d_call: TRBD2
j_call: TRBJ2-1
clone_size: NA
cdr3_aa: CASSPQREGPRNEQFF
cdr3_nt: TGTGCCAGCAGTCCTCAGCGGGAGGGCCCTCGGAATGAGCAGTTCTTC

v_call: TRBV2
d_call: TRBD1
j_call: TRBJ1-2
clone_size: NA
cdr3_aa: CASSVGQGVYGYTF
cdr3_nt: TGTGCCAGCAGTGTCGGACAGGGGGTCTATGGCTACACCTTC

v_call: TRBV4-1
d_call: NA
j_call: TRBJ2-1
clone_size: few
cdr3_aa: CASSQGWGEQFF
cdr3_nt: TGCGCCAGCAGCCAAGGATGGGGCGAGCAGTTCTTC

v_call: TRBV7-3
d_call: NA
j_call: TRBJ2-1
clone_size: once
cdr3_aa: CASSLHQADNEQFF
cdr3_nt: TGTGCCAGCAGCTTACATCAGGCGGACAATGAGCAGTTCTTC

v_call: TRBV5-4
d_call: TRBD1
j_call: TRBJ2-2
clone_size: NA
cdr3_aa: CASSERDRGKTGELFF
cdr3_nt: TGTGCCAGCAGCGAAAGGGACAGGGGAAAGACCGGGGAGCTGTTTTTT

v_call: TRBV19
d_call: NA
j_call: TRBJ1-2
clone_size: NA
cdr3_aa: CASNRGQTNYGYTF
cdr3_nt: TGTGCCAGTAACCGAGGACAGACTAACTATGGCTACACCTTC

v_call: TRBV19
d_call: NA
j_call: TRBJ2-1
clone_size: NA
cdr3_aa: CASSYFHEQFF
cdr3_nt: TGTGCCAGTAGTTATTTCCATGAGCAGTTCTTC

v_call: TRBV30
d_call: NA
j_call: TRBJ1-2
clone_size: NA
cdr3_aa: CAWSGRNRDYGYTF
cdr3_nt: TGTGCCTGGAGCGGACGCAACAGGGACTATGGCTACACCTTC

v_call: TRBV20-1
d_call: TRBD2
j_call: TRBJ2-4
clone_size: NA
cdr3_aa: CSAETSGRGIQYF
cdr3_nt: TGCAGTGCCGAGACTAGCGGGAGGGGGATTCAGTACTTC

v_call: TRBV10-3
d_call: NA
j_call: TRBJ2-2
clone_size: NA
cdr3_aa: CAISPGGGATGELFF
cdr3_nt: TGTGCCATCAGCCCAGGGGGAGGGGCCACCGGGGAGCTGTTTTTT

v_call: TRBV7-2
d_call: NA
j_call: TRBJ2-5
clone_size: NA
cdr3_aa: CASSLAGARVETQYF
cdr3_nt: TGTGCCAGCAGCTTAGCAGGGGCGAGAGTAGAGACCCAGTACTTC

v_call: TRBV24-1
d_call: TRBD1
j_call: TRBJ2-2
clone_size: once
cdr3_aa: CATRNGQGVGELFF
cdr3_nt: TGTGCCACCAGGAATGGACAGGGAGTCGGGGAGCTGTTTTTT

v_call: TRBV5-6
d_call: NA
j_call: TRBJ2-3
clone_size: once
cdr3_aa: CASSYRQSVGTQYF
cdr3_nt: TGTGCCAGCAGCTATCGACAATCTGTCGGTACGCAGTATTTT

v_call: TRBV7-8
d_call: TRBD1
j_call: TRBJ2-1
clone_size: NA
cdr3_aa: CASSLYGTGSMGEQFF
cdr3_nt: TGTGCCAGCAGCTTATATGGGACAGGTTCAATGGGTGAGCAGTTCTTC

v_call: TRBV25-1
d_call: NA
j_call: TRBJ1-1
clone_size: NA
cdr3_aa: CASRGPLTEAFF
cdr3_nt: TGTGCCAGCAGAGGACCCCTCACTGAAGCTTTCTTT

v_call: TRBV12-3/TRBV12-4
d_call: NA
j_call: TRBJ2-7
clone_size: NA
cdr3_aa: CASSFVQGTKQYF
cdr3_nt: TGTGCCAGCAGTTTCGTTCAGGGGACAAAGCAGTACTTC

v_call: TRBV24-1
d_call: NA
j_call: TRBJ1-2
clone_size: NA
cdr3_aa: CATSDLGPGGYGYTF
cdr3_nt: TGTGCCACCAGTGATTTAGGGCCCGGTGGATATGGCTACACCTTC

v_call: TRBV3-1
d_call: NA
j_call: TRBJ2-1
clone_size: NA
cdr3_aa: CASSPNPGRRNEQFF
cdr3_nt: TGTGCCAGCAGCCCTAATCCGGGACGAAGGAATGAGCAGTTCTTC

v_call: TRBV7-2
d_call: TRBD2
j_call: TRBJ2-1
clone_size: NA
cdr3_aa: CASSLVGGRGGNEQFF
cdr3_nt: TGTGCCAGCAGCTTAGTCGGCGGGAGGGGGGGCAATGAGCAGTTCTTC

v_call: TRBV18
d_call: TRBD1
j_call: TRBJ2-4
clone_size: NA
cdr3_aa: CASSPATGENIQYF
cdr3_nt: TGTGCCAGCTCACCGGCGACAGGGGAAAACATTCAGTACTTC

v_call: TRBV29-1
d_call: NA
j_call: TRBJ2-5
clone_size: NA
cdr3_aa: CSVSPTGPQETQYF
cdr3_nt: TGCAGCGTGAGCCCCACAGGTCCGCAAGAGACCCAGTACTTC

v_call: TRBV5-1
d_call: NA
j_call: TRBJ2-3
clone_size: NA
cdr3_aa: CASSGADTQYF
cdr3_nt: TGCGCCAGCAGCGGGGCAGATACGCAGTATTTT

v_call: TRBV18
d_call: NA
j_call: TRBJ2-3
clone_size: NA
cdr3_aa: CASSPGDRGDTQYF
cdr3_nt: TGTGCCAGCTCACCAGGGGACCGGGGCGATACGCAGTATTTT

v_call: TRBV4-2
d_call: TRBD1
j_call: TRBJ1-6
clone_size: NA
cdr3_aa: CASSPTGGRSYNSPLHF
cdr3_nt: TGTGCCAGCAGCCCGACAGGGGGTCGGTCCTATAATTCACCCCTCCACTTT

v_call: TRBV12-3/TRBV12-4
d_call: NA
j_call: TRBJ2-7
clone_size: NA
cdr3_aa: CASSKPPLNYEQYF
cdr3_nt: TGTGCCAGCAGCAAGCCTCCCCTTAACTACGAGCAGTACTTC